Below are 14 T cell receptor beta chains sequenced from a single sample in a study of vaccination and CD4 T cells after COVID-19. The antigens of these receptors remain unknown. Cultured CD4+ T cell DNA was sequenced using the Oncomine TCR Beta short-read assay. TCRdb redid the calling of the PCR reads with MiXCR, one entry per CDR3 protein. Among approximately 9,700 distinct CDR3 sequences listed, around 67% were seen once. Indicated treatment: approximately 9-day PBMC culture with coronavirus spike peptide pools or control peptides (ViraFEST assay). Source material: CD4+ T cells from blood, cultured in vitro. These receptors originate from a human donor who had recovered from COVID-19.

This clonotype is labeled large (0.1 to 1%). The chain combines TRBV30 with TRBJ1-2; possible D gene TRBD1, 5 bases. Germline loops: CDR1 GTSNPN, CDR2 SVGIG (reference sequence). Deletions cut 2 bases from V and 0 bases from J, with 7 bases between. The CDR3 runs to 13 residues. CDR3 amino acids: CAWSRGANYGYTF. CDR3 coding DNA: TGTGCCTGGAGTAGGGGAGCTAACTATGGCTACACCTTC.

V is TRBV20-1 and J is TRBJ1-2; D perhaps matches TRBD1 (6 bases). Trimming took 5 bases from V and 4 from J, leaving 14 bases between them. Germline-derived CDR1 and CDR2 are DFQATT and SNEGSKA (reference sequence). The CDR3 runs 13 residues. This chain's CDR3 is CSAQQGSGYGYTF. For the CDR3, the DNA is TGCAGTGCTCAACAGGGTAGTGGCTATGGCTACACCTTC.

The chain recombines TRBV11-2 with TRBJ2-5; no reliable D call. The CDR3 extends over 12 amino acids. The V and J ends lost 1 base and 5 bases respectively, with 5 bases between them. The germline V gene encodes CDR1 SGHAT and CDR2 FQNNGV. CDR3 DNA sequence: TGTGCCAGCAGCTTAGTAGGGGAGACCCAGTACTTC. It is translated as CASSLVGETQYF.

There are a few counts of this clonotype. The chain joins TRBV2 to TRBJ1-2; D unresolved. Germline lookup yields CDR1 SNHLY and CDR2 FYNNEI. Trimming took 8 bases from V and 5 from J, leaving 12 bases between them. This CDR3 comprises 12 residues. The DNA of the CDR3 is TGTGCCAGCGCGACGCGGGTTTATGGCTACACCTTC. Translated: CASATRVYGYTF. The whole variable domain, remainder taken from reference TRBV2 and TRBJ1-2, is EPEVTQTPSHQVTQMGQEVILRCVPISNHLYFYWYRQILGQKVEFLVSFYNNEISEKSEIFDDQFSVERPDGSNFTLKIRSTKLEDSAMYFCASATRVYGYTFGSGTRLTVV.

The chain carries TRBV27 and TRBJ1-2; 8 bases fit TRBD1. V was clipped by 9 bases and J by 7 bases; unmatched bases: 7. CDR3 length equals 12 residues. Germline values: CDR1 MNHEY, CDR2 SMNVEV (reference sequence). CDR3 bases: TGTGCCAGTGCTCAGGGGGCGAGTGGCTACACCTTC. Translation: CASAQGASGYTF.

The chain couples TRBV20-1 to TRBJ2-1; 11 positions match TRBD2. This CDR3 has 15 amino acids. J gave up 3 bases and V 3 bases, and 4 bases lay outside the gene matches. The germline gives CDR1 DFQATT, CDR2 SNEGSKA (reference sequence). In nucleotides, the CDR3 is TGCAGTGCTAGTGTACTAGCGGGGGACTACAATGAGCAGTTCTTC. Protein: CSASVLAGDYNEQFF.

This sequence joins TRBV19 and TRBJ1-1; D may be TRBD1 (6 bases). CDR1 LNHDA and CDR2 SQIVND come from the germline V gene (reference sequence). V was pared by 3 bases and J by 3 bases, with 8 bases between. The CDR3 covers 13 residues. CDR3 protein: CASSIAGDTEAFF. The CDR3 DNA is TGTGCCAGTAGTATCGCAGGGGACACTGAAGCTTTCTTT.

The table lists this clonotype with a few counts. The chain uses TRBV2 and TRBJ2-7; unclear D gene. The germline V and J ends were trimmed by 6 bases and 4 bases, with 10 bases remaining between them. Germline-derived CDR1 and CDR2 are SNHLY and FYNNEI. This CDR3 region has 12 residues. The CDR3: CASRALGYEQYF. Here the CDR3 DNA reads TGTGCCAGCAGGGCGCTAGGTTACGAGCAGTACTTC.

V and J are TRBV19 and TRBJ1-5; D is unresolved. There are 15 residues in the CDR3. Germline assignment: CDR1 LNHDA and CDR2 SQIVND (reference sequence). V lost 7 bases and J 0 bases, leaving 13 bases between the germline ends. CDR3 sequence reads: CASISDGNSNQPQHF. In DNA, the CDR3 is TGTGCCAGTATTTCGGACGGTAATAGCAATCAGCCCCAGCATTTT.

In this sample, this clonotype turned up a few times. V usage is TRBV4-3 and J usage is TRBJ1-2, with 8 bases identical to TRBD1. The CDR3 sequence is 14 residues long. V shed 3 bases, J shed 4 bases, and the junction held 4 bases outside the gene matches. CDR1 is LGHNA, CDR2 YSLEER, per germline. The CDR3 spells CASSHPDRGYGYTF. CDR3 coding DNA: TGCGCCAGCAGCCATCCCGACAGGGGCTATGGCTACACCTTC.

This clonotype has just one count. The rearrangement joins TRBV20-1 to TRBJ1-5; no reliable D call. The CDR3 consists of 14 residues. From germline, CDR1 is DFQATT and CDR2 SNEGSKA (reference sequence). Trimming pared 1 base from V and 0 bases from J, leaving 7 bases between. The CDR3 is CSARGEISNQPQHF. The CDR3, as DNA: TGCAGTGCTAGAGGCGAGATTAGCAATCAGCCCCAGCATTTT.

This CDR3 reads CASRTLGTSPYGYTF. DNA for the CDR3: TGTGCCAGCAGAACCCTGGGAACCAGCCCCTATGGCTACACCTTC. The genes are TRBV28 and TRBJ1-2; no firm D call. The germline gives CDR1 MDHEN, CDR2 SYDVKM. CDR3 length equals 15 residues. The V end was cut by 6 bases, the J end by 4 bases, with 18 bases between.

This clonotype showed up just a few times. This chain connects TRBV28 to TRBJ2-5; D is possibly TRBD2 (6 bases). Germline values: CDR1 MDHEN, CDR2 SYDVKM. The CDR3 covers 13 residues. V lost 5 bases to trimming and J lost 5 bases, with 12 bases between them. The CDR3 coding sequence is TGTGCCAGCAGTCTGATCCGGGGGGAGACCCAGTACTTC. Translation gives CASSLIRGETQYF.

Written as DNA, the CDR3 is TGTGCCAGCAGCTCGCCCGGGACAGCGAACACCGGGGAGCTGTTTTTT. It encodes CASSSPGTANTGELFF. The chain is built from TRBV7-9 and TRBJ2-2; TRBD1 matches at 7 bases. V lost 4 bases, J lost 0 bases, and 5 bases stayed unmatched. This CDR3 spans 16 amino acids. Germline assignment: CDR1 SEHNR and CDR2 FQNEAQ (reference sequence).